This TCR beta chain was captured in a study of blood T cell repertoires in COVID-19. Note on this clone: At the DNA level, this CDR3 is encoded by other sequences in the same sample as well.

The CDR3 covers 16 residues. J lost 0 bases, V lost 3 bases, and 7 bases had no gene match. CDR1 is SGDLS and CDR2 is YYNGEE in the germline V gene. Participants were aged roughly 18 to 89 years from roughly 25 US areas. TCRdb's copy holds only in-frame clones and misses some; the assay was immunoSEQ multiplex PCR. The data contain under 250,000 clones, 70% to 90% of them seen just once; the ten biggest clones take up approximately 9.1%. The sequenced sample was PBMCs or T cells enriched from blood (not recorded which). The V and J genes are TRBV9 and TRBJ2-3, with 7 positions matching TRBD1. The source of this sequence is a woman aged 45-59 years with acute COVID-19. The CDR3 sequence is CASSARQGSSTDTQYF. The CDR3, as DNA: TGTGCCAGCAGCGCGAGACAGGGATCTAGCACAGATACGCAGTATTTT.